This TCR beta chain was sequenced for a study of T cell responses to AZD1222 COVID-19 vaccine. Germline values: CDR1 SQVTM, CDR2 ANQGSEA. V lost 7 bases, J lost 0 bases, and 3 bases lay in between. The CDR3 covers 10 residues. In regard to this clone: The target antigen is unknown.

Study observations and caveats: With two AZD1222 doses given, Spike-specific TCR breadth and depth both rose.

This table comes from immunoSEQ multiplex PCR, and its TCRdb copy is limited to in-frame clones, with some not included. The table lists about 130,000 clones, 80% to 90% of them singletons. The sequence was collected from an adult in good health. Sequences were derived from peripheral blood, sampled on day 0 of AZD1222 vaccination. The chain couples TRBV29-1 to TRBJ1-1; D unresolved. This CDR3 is CSGLNTEAFF. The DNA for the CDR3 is TGCAGCGGGCTGAACACTGAAGCTTTCTTT.